This TCR beta chain was retrieved from a study of T cell changes during pregnancy in multiple sclerosis. V lost 0 bases to trimming and J lost 1 base, with 11 bases between them. The germline gives CDR1 LNHDA, CDR2 SQIVND (reference sequence). The CDR3 is 16 residues long. The table came from immunoSEQ multiplex PCR; TCRdb's copy has only in-frame clones and leaves some out. The sample consists of 50,000 to 65,000 clones, approximately 95% of them appearing once. V is TRBV19 and J is TRBJ2-3; D perhaps matches TRBD2 (6 bases). The sequence was obtained from a female donor with multiple sclerosis, enrolled in a pregnancy study. The sequences come from CD8+ T cells from peripheral blood mononuclear cells, collected in the second trimester of pregnancy. The CDR3 is CASSIDGRYRTDTQYF. The CDR3, as DNA: TGTGCCAGTAGTATAGATGGGAGGTATCGCACAGATACGCAGTATTTT.